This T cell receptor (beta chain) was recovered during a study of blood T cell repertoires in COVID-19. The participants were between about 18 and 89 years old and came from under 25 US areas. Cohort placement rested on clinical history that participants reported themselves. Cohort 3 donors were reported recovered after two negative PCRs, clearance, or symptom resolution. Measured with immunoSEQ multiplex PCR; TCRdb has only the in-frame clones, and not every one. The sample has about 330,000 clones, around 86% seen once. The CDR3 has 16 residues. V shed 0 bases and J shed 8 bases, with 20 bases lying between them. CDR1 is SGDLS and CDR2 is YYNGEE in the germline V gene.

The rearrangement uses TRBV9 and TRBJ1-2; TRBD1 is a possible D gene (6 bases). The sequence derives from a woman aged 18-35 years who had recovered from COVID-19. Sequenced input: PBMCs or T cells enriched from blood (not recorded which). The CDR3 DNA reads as TGTGCCAGCAGCGTAGGTTCCAGGGGAGCCGTCGTGGGCTACACCTTC. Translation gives CASSVGSRGAVVGYTF.